This TCR beta chain was identified in a study of blood T cell repertoires in COVID-19. Across the study: Sites across the United States, Italy and Spain contributed samples from acute and convalescent COVID-19.

The V and J ends lost 2 bases and 5 bases, in that order; junction bases with no gene match: 5. The CDR3 is 14 amino acids. The germline V gene has CDR1 SGHNT and CDR2 YYREEE (reference sequence). This clone was detected only a few times. In the original processing: It was from reference gene primer amplification that nucleated cell counts were estimated. The method was immunoSEQ multiplex PCR; TCRdb's version includes in-frame clones alone and lacks a portion of them. The V and J calls and the clone size are those of that table, but D and trimming were determined from the DNA. The sample comprises 95,000 to 150,000 clones, around 74% of which are singletons, and more than 5.5% rests with the top ten.

The chain has TRBV5-4 and TRBJ2-5; TRBD1 matches 8 bases. Material for sequencing was peripheral blood. The clonotype was recovered from a man aged 55 to 70 with acute or convalescent COVID-19. CDR3 amino acids: CASSLSDRAETQYF. The CDR3 DNA reads as TGTGCCAGCAGCTTATCGGACAGGGCCGAGACCCAGTACTTC.